A single T cell receptor (beta chain) is shown here with its context. In the study's own analysis: Amplifying reference gene primers gave estimates of nucleated cell counts. Assay: immunoSEQ multiplex PCR; the TCRdb copy retains only in-frame clones and omits some. The V and J calls and clone size were taken over from that table, and D and trimming were inferred from the DNA. This sample carries 100,000 to 150,000 clones, about 89% of them seen once, and the ten largest clones take roughly an eighth. This sample is drawn from a study of blood T cell repertoires in COVID-19. About the research overall: Samples of COVID-19 (acute and convalescent) were obtained from the United States, Italy and Spain. PBMCs, B-cell-depleted T cells, or T cells were the source of the cDNA or gDNA that made up the material.

The CDR3 runs to 12 residues. V was pared by 2 bases and J by 7 bases, with 6 bases between. Germline CDR1 reads LGHNA; CDR2 reads YNFKEQ. Patients at the Seattle site were enrolled during active infection and followed longitudinally. The gene calls are TRBV4-2 and TRBJ2-1; D is uncertain. The TCR originated in a woman aged 70 to 79 with COVID-19, enrolled during active disease. Sequencing input: peripheral blood. DNA of the CDR3: TGTGCCAGCAGCCAAAATAAAAATGAGCAGTTCTTC. This encodes CASSQNKNEQFF.